The rows below give T cell receptor beta chains drawn from one sample of a study of T cell responses to AZD1222 COVID-19 vaccine. The protocol was immunoSEQ multiplex PCR, while the TCRdb copy is restricted to in-frame clones and leaves out a portion. The table lists about 120,000 clones, approximately 94% of them singletons. The sequencing here drew on peripheral blood, taken 28 days after the second AZD1222 dose. The receptors were sampled from an adult who received the AZD1222 COVID-19 vaccine. CDR3s include the opening cysteine and the closing phenylalanine or tryptophan.

v_gene,j_gene,CDR3aa
TRBV9,TRBJ2-1,CASTLAGANYNEQFF
TRBV7-9,TRBJ1-1,CASSLALTGTTNTEAFF
TRBV29-1,TRBJ1-3,CSAGWSSGNTIYF
TRBV19,TRBJ1-2,CASSARPNYGYTF
TRBV6-2/TRBV6-3,TRBJ2-5,CASSYSLGGQTQYF
TRBV7-9,TRBJ2-7,CASSPWYEQYF
TRBV9,TRBJ2-5,CASSVAGSGGKEETQYF
TRBV6-5,TRBJ2-1,CASRSGGAGYNEQFF
TRBV6-2/TRBV6-3,TRBJ2-5,CASSYFLRQGKETQYF
TRBV27,TRBJ1-6,CASSPRSSSYNSPLHF
TRBV10-3,TRBJ2-5,CAIKRDDSQETQYF
TRBV7-9,TRBJ1-4,CASSSRDARGDEKLFF
TRBV7-2,TRBJ2-2,CASSLAVRSGTGELFF
TRBV18,TRBJ2-5,CASSPLGGRADGETQYF
TRBV7-6,TRBJ2-1,CASIGTSGTHNEQFF
TRBV6-1,TRBJ2-1,CASSGRPGQGFHNEQFF
TRBV19,TRBJ1-1,CASSIPAGRAFF
TRBV10-3,TRBJ1-2,CAISAEGARANYGYTF
TRBV4-3,TRBJ1-2,CASSQEISRNYGYTF
TRBV7-2,TRBJ1-5,CASSSTATHNQPQHF
TRBV18,TRBJ1-1,CASSPDGNTEAFF
TRBV2,TRBJ1-4,CARRTSTNEKLFF
TRBV6-6,TRBJ1-2,CASSPQGASGYTF
TRBV2,TRBJ1-2,CASSEEFRGEDGYTF
TRBV4-1,TRBJ2-5,CASSQDSSLAGETQYF
TRBV7-9,TRBJ2-1,CASSRRGLASSYNEQFF
TRBV29-1,TRBJ1-3,CSADPDGYGNTIYF
TRBV2,TRBJ1-1,CASSETEGMNTEAFF
TRBV7-8,TRBJ2-1,CASSLASGRYNEQFF
TRBV6-5,TRBJ1-1,CASSYGPNTEAFF
TRBV3-1/TRBV3-2,TRBJ2-7,CASSLTGDSDYEQYF
TRBV7-9,TRBJ1-1,CASKRIDETEAFF
TRBV3-1/TRBV3-2,TRBJ1-2,CASSQGERGYTF
TRBV29-1,TRBJ2-3,CSAGQGGGTQYF
TRBV19,TRBJ1-3,CASSMERSIYF
TRBV27,TRBJ2-1,CASSLRAGASYNEQFF
TRBV7-8,TRBJ2-7,CASSLAGTSSYEQYF
TRBV7-2,TRBJ2-4,CASSLTDSTFGKNIQYF
TRBV28,TRBJ1-4,CASSSGSLNEKLFF
TRBV19,TRBJ1-1,CASSISGQGNTEAFF
TRBV5-6,TRBJ1-3,CASSSGWGTPGNTIYF
TRBV14,TRBJ2-1,CASSQRSYEQFF
TRBV7-2,TRBJ2-3,CASSLGGSYTDTQYF
TRBV7-2,TRBJ2-3,CASSLVRVDTDTQYF
TRBV4-1,TRBJ2-1,CASSPWDGNEQFF
TRBV11-2,TRBJ2-3,CASSLWTSGGKDTQYF
TRBV20-1,TRBJ1-1,CSAGTNPEAFF
TRBV6-5,TRBJ2-3,CASSPPERGEDTQYF
TRBV27,TRBJ1-4,CASSTGTGVVEELFF
TRBV6-2/TRBV6-3,TRBJ2-1,CASSYSSFSEQFF
TRBV18,TRBJ1-4,CASSVAGNSTNEKLFF
TRBV4-1,TRBJ1-2,CASSQVPGTGYGYTF
TRBV5-1,TRBJ2-2,CASSLAGPNTGELFF
TRBV2,TRBJ1-5,CASSEWGDNQPQHF
TRBV7-2,TRBJ2-2,CASSLEWGPGELFF
TRBV5-1,TRBJ2-5,CASSPAWAGETQYF
TRBV7-6,TRBJ2-1,CASSPSSTANEQFF
TRBV15,TRBJ2-3,CATSRDLGAGADTQYF
TRBV6-1,TRBJ1-1,CASSDGGAGTEAFF